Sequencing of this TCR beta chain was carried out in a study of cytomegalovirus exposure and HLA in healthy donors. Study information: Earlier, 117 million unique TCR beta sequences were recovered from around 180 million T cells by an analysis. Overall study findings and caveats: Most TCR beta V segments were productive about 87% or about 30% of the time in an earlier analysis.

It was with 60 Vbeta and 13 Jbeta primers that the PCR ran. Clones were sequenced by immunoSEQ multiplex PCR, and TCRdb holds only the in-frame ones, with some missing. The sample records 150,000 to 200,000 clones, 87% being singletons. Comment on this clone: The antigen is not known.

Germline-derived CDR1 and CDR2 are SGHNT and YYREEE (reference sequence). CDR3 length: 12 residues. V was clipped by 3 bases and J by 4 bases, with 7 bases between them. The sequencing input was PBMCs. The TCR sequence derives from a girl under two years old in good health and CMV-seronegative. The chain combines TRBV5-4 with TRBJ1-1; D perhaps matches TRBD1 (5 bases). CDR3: CASSWRGTEAFF. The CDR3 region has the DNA TGTGCCAGCAGCTGGAGGGGCACTGAAGCTTTCTTT.